Listed below are T cell receptor beta chains from one sample, sequenced in a study of blood T cell repertoires in COVID-19. Clones were read by immunoSEQ multiplex PCR, and TCRdb kept only the in-frame ones, dropping some. The data show 250,000 to 400,000 clones, approximately 87% seen once. Sequencing was done on a sample of peripheral blood. Receptors originate from a woman in her thirties with COVID-19, enrolled during active disease. The CDR3 runs from the conserved cysteine through the conserved F or W. Each record gives: V gene, J gene, D gene, clone size, CDR3 DNA, CDR3 protein. A D gene is named only where the DNA matches it firmly. Some rows mark clone size as missing; the rest say once, few, many or name a class of expanded clone.

TRBV5-8	TRBJ1-2	.	.	TGTGCCAGCAGCTTGCCTATAGGAAAGGGGGGCTACACCTTC	CASSLPIGKGGYTF
TRBV27	TRBJ2-3	TRBD2	.	TGTGCCAGCAGTTTTGCGGGGGGCACAGATACGCAGTATTTT	CASSFAGGTDTQYF
TRBV7-2	TRBJ1-5	.	.	TGTGCCAGCAGCTTAGATCCGACTAGCAAGGAGTCCCAGCATTTT	CASSLDPTSKESQHF
TRBV7-2	TRBJ2-1	.	.	TGTGCCAGCAGCTTAGCGAGTAATGAGCAGTTCTTC	CASSLASNEQFF
TRBV5-6	TRBJ1-1	TRBD1	.	TGTGCCAGCAGCCCGGCGTACGGGACAGGGGTAGCAGCTTTCTTT	CASSPAYGTGVAAFF
TRBV6-1	TRBJ1-4	.	.	.	CASSESLEREKLFF
TRBV18	TRBJ1-1	.	.	TGTGCCAGCTCAGGTGAGACAGCGAACACTGAAGCTTTCTTT	CASSGETANTEAFF
TRBV5-1	TRBJ1-4	.	.	TGCGCCAGCACCTCCGGGACACCAACTAATGAAAAACTGTTTTTT	CASTSGTPTNEKLFF
TRBV4-2	TRBJ1-2	.	.	TGTGCCAGCAGCCAAGACTCAGGTCTGTATGGCTACACCTTC	CASSQDSGLYGYTF
TRBV9	TRBJ1-2	.	.	TGTGCCAGCAGCCCTACGACGGGAGCTAACTATGGCTACACCTTC	CASSPTTGANYGYTF
TRBV6-4	TRBJ2-7	.	.	TGTGCCAGCAGTGACCACAGTATTAACTACGAGCAGTACTTC	CASSDHSINYEQYF
TRBV7-9	TRBJ1-1	TRBD1	.	TGTGCCAGCAGGGACGACAGGGGGAACACTGAAGCTTTCTTT	CASRDDRGNTEAFF
TRBV12-3/TRBV12-4	TRBJ1-5	TRBD1	.	TGTGCCAGCAGTTTGGGACAGCAGCCCCAGCATTTT	CASSLGQQPQHF
TRBV24-1	TRBJ2-4	TRBD1	.	TGTGCCACCAGTGATTCGCAACAGGGGGCAAAAAACATTCAGTACTTC	CATSDSQQGAKNIQYF
TRBV5-1	TRBJ2-7	.	.	TGCGCCAGCAGCCGCTTAGAGATAGGGAGCGAGCAGTACTTC	CASSRLEIGSEQYF
TRBV2	TRBJ2-3	TRBD2	few	TGTGCCCAAATTAAGACTAGCGGGAGATACACAGATACGCAGTATTTT	CAQIKTSGRYTDTQYF
TRBV18	TRBJ2-5	TRBD1	.	TGTGCCACGGGGACAGGGCAAGAGACCCAGTACTTC	CATGTGQETQYF
TRBV9	TRBJ1-2	TRBD1	.	TGTGCCAGCAGCGACAGGACAGGGGGCCTTTTAGGCTACACCTTC	CASSDRTGGLLGYTF
TRBV10-2	TRBJ2-5	TRBD2	.	TGCGCCAGCAGAGCGGGACTAGTTCCAGAGACCCAGTACTTC	CASRAGLVPETQYF
TRBV6-5	TRBJ1-5	.	.	TGTGCCAGCAGTTACTCATTTGGCGGTGGACAGCCCCAGCATTTT	CASSYSFGGGQPQHF
TRBV9	TRBJ2-7	TRBD1	.	TGTGCCAGCAGCCTTGGGACAGGGTCCTACGAGCAGTACTTC	CASSLGTGSYEQYF
TRBV2	TRBJ1-6	TRBD1	.	TGTGCCAGCAGTATCGCCGGGACAGGGGGTTCACCCCTCCACTTT	CASSIAGTGGSPLHF
TRBV15	TRBJ1-1	.	.	TGTGCCACCAGCAGAGAGGTAGGGGATGAAGCTTTCTTT	CATSREVGDEAFF
TRBV7-6	TRBJ2-3	TRBD1	.	TGTGCCAGCAGCTTCACAGGGGCCCACACAGATACGCAGTATTTT	CASSFTGAHTDTQYF
TRBV6-6	TRBJ2-7	.	.	TGTGCCAGCAGTAGGACACCACTCCCCTACGAGCAGTACTTC	CASSRTPLPYEQYF
TRBV27	TRBJ2-7	TRBD2	few	TGTGCCAGCAGTTTTGCGGGAGTGCAGGAGCAGTACTTC	CASSFAGVQEQYF
TRBV19	TRBJ1-4	.	.	TGTGCCAGTAGTAATTCGGGGGTCACTAATGAAAAACTGTTTTTT	CASSNSGVTNEKLFF
TRBV5-4	TRBJ2-7	.	.	TGTGCCAGCAGCCTGGCGGGGTCCGAGCAGTACTTC	CASSLAGSEQYF
TRBV5-3	TRBJ1-1	.	.	TGTGCCGGAAAACAGGGTCGGGGGAACACTGAAGCTTTCTTT	CAGKQGRGNTEAFF
TRBV30	TRBJ2-5	.	.	TGTGCCTGGAGTGTATGGGGCCTCCAAGAGACCCAGTACTTC	CAWSVWGLQETQYF
TRBV3-1/TRBV3-2	TRBJ2-3	.	once	TGTGCCTCAAAATCGGGGTCAGATACGCAGTATTTT	CASKSGSDTQYF
TRBV7-9	TRBJ1-3	.	.	TGTGCCAGCAGCTTAGCAGGGGTCGGAAACACCATATATTTT	CASSLAGVGNTIYF
TRBV2	TRBJ1-4	TRBD1	.	TGTGCCAGCCGGGACAGGGGATGGGGTGAAAAACTGTTTTTT	CASRDRGWGEKLFF
TRBV28	TRBJ1-1	.	.	TGTGCCAGCAGTGACAGAAAGAACACTGAAGCTTTCTTT	CASSDRKNTEAFF
TRBV19	TRBJ1-1	.	.	TGTGCCAGTAGTATTGGGTCAGGGGTCACAGGTACTGAAGCTTTCTTT	CASSIGSGVTGTEAFF
TRBV5-1	TRBJ1-3	.	.	TGCGCCAGCAGCCCATTACTCGGCAGCGGGCCGGGGGGAAACACCATATATTTT	CASSPLLGSGPGGNTIYF
TRBV9	TRBJ1-2	.	.	TGTGCCAGCACCAGGGGAGGGGGGAACTATGGCTACACCTTC	CASTRGGGNYGYTF
TRBV24-1	TRBJ2-5	TRBD2	.	TGTGCCACCAGTGACGGGAGGGCCGGAGAGACCCAGTACTTC	CATSDGRAGETQYF
TRBV24-1	TRBJ1-1	.	.	TGTGCCACCAGTGCGCCGGGTGGGACTGAAGCTTTCTTT	CATSAPGGTEAFF
TRBV2	TRBJ1-2	TRBD1	.	TGTGCCAGCAGTTTTGATGACAGGGTGATTGGCTACACCTTC	CASSFDDRVIGYTF
TRBV18	TRBJ1-3	.	.	TGTGCCAGCTCACCAGGGGAGGCTTCTGGAAACACCATATATTTT	CASSPGEASGNTIYF
TRBV19	TRBJ1-2	.	.	TGTGCCAGTAGTAGTCCAGGCGGCTACACCTTC	CASSSPGGYTF
TRBV2	TRBJ1-6	.	.	TGTGCCAGCAGTGAAGAAACAGGGACTAATTCACCCCTCCACTTT	CASSEETGTNSPLHF
TRBV5-4	TRBJ2-1	TRBD2	.	TGTGCCAGCAGCTCACTTAGCGGGCAAAGCTCCTACAATGAGCAGTTCTTC	CASSSLSGQSSYNEQFF
TRBV9	TRBJ1-1	TRBD1	.	TGTGCCAGCAGCGTAGATACCGGGACAGTGAACACTGAAGCTTTCTTT	CASSVDTGTVNTEAFF
TRBV28	TRBJ2-1	TRBD2	.	TGTGCCAGTACACTCGACTCTAGCGGGAGGAGGAATGAGCAGTTCTTC	CASTLDSSGRRNEQFF
TRBV18	TRBJ1-1	TRBD1	.	TGTGCCAGCTCACCAAAAGGACAGGGCCTAACTGAAGCTTTCTTT	CASSPKGQGLTEAFF
TRBV7-6	TRBJ2-5	TRBD1	once	TGTGCCAGCAGCTTAGGGGACAGGGAGCGTTGGGAGACCCAGTACTTC	CASSLGDRERWETQYF
TRBV2	TRBJ1-2	TRBD1	.	TGTGCCAGCAGTAAACGGACAGGGGATGGCTACACCTTC	CASSKRTGDGYTF
TRBV4-1	TRBJ1-5	.	.	TGCGCCAGCAGCCCTCCCTCGATCTTGGGGGCAGGGGATCAGCCCCAGCATTTT	CASSPPSILGAGDQPQHF
TRBV2	TRBJ1-6	.	few	TGTGCCAGCAGTGAAGAATTATCGGTGGTTTCACCCCTCCACTTT	CASSEELSVVSPLHF
TRBV25-1	TRBJ1-2	TRBD1	.	TGTGCCAGCAGCGCCCTTGCTGGAGGGGGCGGCTACACCTTC	CASSALAGGGGYTF
TRBV5-1	TRBJ2-3	TRBD2	.	TGCGCCAGCAGCTTGGGGTTAGCGGGAGGGCAAGCAGATACGCAGTATTTT	CASSLGLAGGQADTQYF
TRBV6-4	TRBJ2-1	.	.	TGTGCCAGCAGCCTTGGCGGGCGTAGCTCCTACAATGAGCAGTTCTTC	CASSLGGRSSYNEQFF
TRBV5-1	TRBJ2-1	TRBD2	once	TGCGCCAGCAGCTTGGGACTAGCGGGCTCCTACAATGAGCAGTTCTTC	CASSLGLAGSYNEQFF
TRBV27	TRBJ2-1	TRBD2	.	TGTGCCAGCAGTTCTCGGACTAGCGGGGGCAATGAGCAGTTCTTC	CASSSRTSGGNEQFF
TRBV6-5	TRBJ2-5	TRBD1	.	TGTGCCAGCAGCCTTGACAGGGGGCGAGAGACCCAGTACTTC	CASSLDRGRETQYF